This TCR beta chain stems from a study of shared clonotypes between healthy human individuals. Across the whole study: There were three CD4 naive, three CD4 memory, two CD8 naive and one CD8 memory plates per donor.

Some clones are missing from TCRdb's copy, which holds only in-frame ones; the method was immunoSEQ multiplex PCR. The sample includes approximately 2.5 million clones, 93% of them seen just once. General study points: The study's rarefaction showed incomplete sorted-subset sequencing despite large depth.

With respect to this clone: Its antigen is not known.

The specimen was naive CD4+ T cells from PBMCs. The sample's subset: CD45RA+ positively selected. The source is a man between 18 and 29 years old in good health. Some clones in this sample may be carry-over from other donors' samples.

The CDR3 reads CASRKGTSEFPYEQYF. CDR3 bases: TGTGCCAGCAGGAAAGGGACTAGCGAATTTCCCTACGAGCAGTACTTC. This chain uses TRBV11-2 with TRBJ2-7, with 10 positions matching TRBD2. The V segment lost 6 bases and the J segment 2 bases; nucleotides outside the gene matches: 10. The CDR3 extends over 16 amino acids. The germline V gene has CDR1 SGHAT and CDR2 FQNNGV.